This TCR beta chain was captured by sequencing in a study of immune evolution from preneoplasia to lung adenocarcinoma. TCRdb keeps only in-frame clones here, not all; method: immunoSEQ multiplex PCR. The profile shows roughly 6,700 clones, around 80% of them singletons. CDR3 length: 14 residues. The germline CDR1 and CDR2 sequences are KGHSH and LQKENI. Trimming cost V 3 bases and J 5 bases; bases outside gene matches: 4. The sample was FFPE invasive lung adenocarcinoma tissue. This chain links TRBV18 with TRBJ2-1; 7 bases agree with TRBD1. The source of this sequence is a person between 55 and 69 years old with lung adenocarcinoma. The CDR3 loop reads CASSPGQNNNEQFF. Written as DNA, the CDR3 is TGTGCCAGCTCACCGGGACAGAACAACAATGAGCAGTTCTTC.